This T cell receptor beta chain was obtained from a study of monozygotic twins with inflammatory bowel disease. General observations from the study: Twins with IBD had fewer clonotypes in common with others than healthy twins, particularly during disease activity.

Germline V gene sequence: CDR1 KGHSH, CDR2 LQKENI. The CDR3 length is 13 residues. Both TCRalpha and TCRbeta cDNA were subjected to two nested PCRs lasting about 15 and 9 cycles. TCRdb processed the 5' RACE reads again and assigns one entry to each CDR3 protein, with no DNA. The sample has approximately 160,000 distinct CDR3 sequences; the top ten hold roughly 3%. A word on this clonotype: Its antigen is still unknown.

This receptor was identified in a human donor with ulcerative colitis or Crohn's disease, or a healthy co-twin of an affected twin (not recorded which). The chain is built from TRBV18 and TRBJ1-4. The sequencing input was blood. This CDR3 is CASSPASERKLFF.